What follows is one T cell receptor beta chain and its context. Seattle enrolled patients during active infection and tracked them longitudinally. The sample originates from a study of blood T cell repertoires in COVID-19. Study-level background: Sample material is recorded as cDNA or gDNA derived from T cells, B-cell-depleted T cells, or PBMCs.

In the original workflow: Cell counts per sample came from amplifying reference gene primers. Clones were read by immunoSEQ multiplex PCR, and TCRdb kept only the in-frame ones, dropping some. V and J calls and clone size follow that table, whereas D and trimming were derived from the DNA. The sample includes some 180,000 clones, roughly 80% seen only once; the top ten take about 12%. The source material was peripheral blood. The sequence derives from a woman of 80 years or more with COVID-19, enrolled during active disease.

DNA for the CDR3: TGTGCCAGCAGCTCCGGGACTCCCCCCTACGAGCAGTACTTC. It translates to CASSSGTPPYEQYF. V usage is TRBV7-2 and J usage is TRBJ2-7, with TRBD2 as a possible D gene (6 bases). The CDR3 extends over 14 amino acids. V was shortened by 4 bases and J by 2 bases, with 12 bases between the two germline ends. From germline, CDR1 is SGHTA and CDR2 FQGNSA.